The 2 T cell receptor beta chains given below trace back to one sample, sequenced in a study of blood T cell repertoires in COVID-19. Assay used: immunoSEQ multiplex PCR; TCRdb lists only in-frame clones, some missing. Among about 180,000 clones listed, more than 70% were seen once. Material: peripheral blood. These receptors came from a man in his forties with active or convalescent COVID-19.

V and J are TRBV6-6 and TRBJ2-2; no clear D gene. The CDR3 loop spans 12 amino acids. Trimming pared 6 bases from V and 3 bases from J, leaving 5 bases between. The germline gives CDR1 MNHNY, CDR2 SVGAGI (reference sequence). The CDR3 reads CASRADTGELFF. As DNA, the CDR3 is TGTGCCAGCAGGGCTGACACCGGGGAGCTGTTTTTT.

The chain combines TRBV30 with TRBJ1-5; 8 bases map to TRBD1. The germline V gene has CDR1 GTSNPN and CDR2 SVGIG (reference sequence). The CDR3 sequence is 15 residues long. Trimming took 0 bases from V and 2 from J; bases not matched to a gene: 3. The CDR3 loop is CAWSVSGGGNQPQHF. The CDR3 DNA follows: TGTGCCTGGAGTGTTTCAGGGGGCGGCAATCAGCCCCAGCATTTT.